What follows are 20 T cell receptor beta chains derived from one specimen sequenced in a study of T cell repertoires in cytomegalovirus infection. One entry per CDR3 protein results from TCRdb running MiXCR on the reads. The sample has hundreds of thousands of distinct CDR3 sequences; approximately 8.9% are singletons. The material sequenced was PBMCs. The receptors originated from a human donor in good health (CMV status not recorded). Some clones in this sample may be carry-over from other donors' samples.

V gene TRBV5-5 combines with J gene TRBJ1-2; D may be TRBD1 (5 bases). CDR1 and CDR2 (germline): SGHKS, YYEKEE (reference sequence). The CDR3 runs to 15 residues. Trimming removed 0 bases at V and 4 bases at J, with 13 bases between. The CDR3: CASSLGAGLTYGYTF. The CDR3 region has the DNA TGTGCCAGCAGCTTGGGTGCAGGGCTTACCTATGGCTACACCTTC.

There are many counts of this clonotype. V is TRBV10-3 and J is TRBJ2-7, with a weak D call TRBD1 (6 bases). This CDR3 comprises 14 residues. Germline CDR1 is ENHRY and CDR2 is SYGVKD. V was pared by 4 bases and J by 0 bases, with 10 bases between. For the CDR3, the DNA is TGTGCCATCAGTGGACAGGCTAGCTCCTACGAGCAGTACTTC. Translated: CAISGQASSYEQYF.

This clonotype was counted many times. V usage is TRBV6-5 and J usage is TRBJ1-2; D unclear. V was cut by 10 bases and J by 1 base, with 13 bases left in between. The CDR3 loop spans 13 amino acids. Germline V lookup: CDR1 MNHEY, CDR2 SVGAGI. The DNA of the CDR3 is TGTGCCATCCACAGTACACTTAACTATGGCTACACCTTC. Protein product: CAIHSTLNYGYTF.

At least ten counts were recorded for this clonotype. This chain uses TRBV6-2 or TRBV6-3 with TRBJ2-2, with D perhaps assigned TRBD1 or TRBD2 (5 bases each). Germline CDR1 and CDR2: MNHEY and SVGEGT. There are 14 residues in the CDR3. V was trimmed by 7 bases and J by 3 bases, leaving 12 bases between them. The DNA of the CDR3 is TGTGCCAGCAAACAGCAGGGAGACACCGGGGAGCTGTTTTTT. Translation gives CASKQQGDTGELFF.

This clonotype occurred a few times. The DNA for the CDR3 is TGTGCCAGCAGTACCCCGGCAGGGGAGAGTTCCTACGAGCAGTACGTC. It translates to CASSTPAGESSYEQYV. V and J are TRBV6-2 or TRBV6-3 and TRBJ2-7, with a possible D match to TRBD1 (6 bases). V was clipped by 5 bases and J by 1 base, with 18 bases between them. CDR1 and CDR2 from the germline V gene are MNHEY and SVGEGT. The CDR3 consists of 16 residues.

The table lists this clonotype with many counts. CDR3 amino acids: CASRLWTGGVQETQYF. In DNA form, the CDR3 reads TGTGCCAGCAGACTTTGGACAGGGGGCGTTCAAGAGACCCAGTACTTC. The chain has TRBV5-6 and TRBJ2-5; 11 bases match TRBD1. The germline V gene encodes CDR1 SGHDT and CDR2 YYEEEE. The CDR3 length is 16 residues. Trimming cost V 5 bases and J 2 bases; bases outside gene matches: 8.

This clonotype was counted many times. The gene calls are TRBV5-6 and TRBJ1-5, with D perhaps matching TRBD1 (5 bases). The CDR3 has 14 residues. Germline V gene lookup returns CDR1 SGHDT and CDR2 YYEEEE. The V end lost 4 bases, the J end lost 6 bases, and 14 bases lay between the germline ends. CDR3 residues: CASSRRGRLQPQHF. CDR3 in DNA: TGTGCCAGCAGCCGCCGGGGGAGGCTTCAGCCCCAGCATTTT.

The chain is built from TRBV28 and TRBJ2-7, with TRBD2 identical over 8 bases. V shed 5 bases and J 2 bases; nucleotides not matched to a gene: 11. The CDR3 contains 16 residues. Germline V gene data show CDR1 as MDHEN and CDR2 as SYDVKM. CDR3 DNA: TGTGCCAGCAGTCCCCCGGGGGGGTATGGCACCTACGAGCAGTACGTC. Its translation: CASSPPGGYGTYEQYV.

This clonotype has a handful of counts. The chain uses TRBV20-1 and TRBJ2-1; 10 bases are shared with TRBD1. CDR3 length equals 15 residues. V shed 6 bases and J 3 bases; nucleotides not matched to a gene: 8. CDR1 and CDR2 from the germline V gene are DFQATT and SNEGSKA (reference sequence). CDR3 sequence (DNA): TGCAGTGCGCAGGGACAGGGGTTCATCTACAATGAGCAGTTCTTC. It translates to CSAQGQGFIYNEQFF.

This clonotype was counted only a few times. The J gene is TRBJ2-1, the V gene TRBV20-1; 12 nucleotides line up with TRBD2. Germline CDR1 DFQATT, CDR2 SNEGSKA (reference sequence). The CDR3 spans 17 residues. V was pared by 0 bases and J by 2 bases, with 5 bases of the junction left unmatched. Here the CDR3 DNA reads TGCAGTGCTAGAGATCTAGCGGGGGGGCGCGCCTACAATGAGCAGTTCTTC. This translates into CSARDLAGGRAYNEQFF.

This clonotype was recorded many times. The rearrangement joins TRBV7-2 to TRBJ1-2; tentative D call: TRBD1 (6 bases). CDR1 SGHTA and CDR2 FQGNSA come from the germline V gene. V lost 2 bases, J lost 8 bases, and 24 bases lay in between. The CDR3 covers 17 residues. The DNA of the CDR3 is TGTGCCAGCAGCTTACCCCCCTCCCTCACAGGGTCGGTCGGCTACACCTTC. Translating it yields CASSLPPSLTGSVGYTF.

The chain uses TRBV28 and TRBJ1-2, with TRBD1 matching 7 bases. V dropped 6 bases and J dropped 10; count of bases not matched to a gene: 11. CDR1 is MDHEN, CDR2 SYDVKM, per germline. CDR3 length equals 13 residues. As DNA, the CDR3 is TGTGCCAGCAGCCAACCGACAGGGATCGCCTACACCTTC. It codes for CASSQPTGIAYTF.

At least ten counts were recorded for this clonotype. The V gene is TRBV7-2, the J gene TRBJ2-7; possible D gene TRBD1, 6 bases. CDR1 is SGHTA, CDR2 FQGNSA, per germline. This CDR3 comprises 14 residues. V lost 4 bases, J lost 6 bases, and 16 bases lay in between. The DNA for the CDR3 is TGTGCCAGCAGCTCCCGCCTACAGGGTGGCGAGCAGTACTTC. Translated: CASSSRLQGGEQYF.

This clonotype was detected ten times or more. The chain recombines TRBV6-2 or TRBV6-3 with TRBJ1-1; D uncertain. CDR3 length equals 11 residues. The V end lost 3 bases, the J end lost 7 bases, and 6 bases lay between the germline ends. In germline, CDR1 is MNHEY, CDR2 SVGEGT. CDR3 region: CASSYALEAFF. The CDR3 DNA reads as TGTGCCAGCAGTTATGCCCTTGAAGCTTTCTTT.

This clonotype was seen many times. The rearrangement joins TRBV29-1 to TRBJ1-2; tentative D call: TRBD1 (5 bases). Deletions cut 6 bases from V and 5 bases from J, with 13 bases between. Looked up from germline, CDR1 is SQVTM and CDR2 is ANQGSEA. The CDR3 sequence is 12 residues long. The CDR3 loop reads CSVTYRPYGYTF. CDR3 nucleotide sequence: TGCAGCGTCACTTACAGGCCTTATGGCTACACCTTC.

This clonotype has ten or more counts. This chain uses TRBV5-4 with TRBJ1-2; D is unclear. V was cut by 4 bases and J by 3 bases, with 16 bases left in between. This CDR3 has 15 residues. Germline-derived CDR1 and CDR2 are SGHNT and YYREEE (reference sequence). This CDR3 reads CASSPGLLRDYGYTF. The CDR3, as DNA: TGTGCCAGCAGCCCTGGCCTCCTCCGGGACTATGGCTACACCTTC.

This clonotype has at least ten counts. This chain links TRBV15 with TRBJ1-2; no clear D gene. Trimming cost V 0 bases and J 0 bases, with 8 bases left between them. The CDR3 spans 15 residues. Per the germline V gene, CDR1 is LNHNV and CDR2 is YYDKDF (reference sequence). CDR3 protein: CATSRDRSTNYGYTF. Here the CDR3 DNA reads TGTGCCACCAGCAGAGATAGGTCCACTAACTATGGCTACACCTTC.

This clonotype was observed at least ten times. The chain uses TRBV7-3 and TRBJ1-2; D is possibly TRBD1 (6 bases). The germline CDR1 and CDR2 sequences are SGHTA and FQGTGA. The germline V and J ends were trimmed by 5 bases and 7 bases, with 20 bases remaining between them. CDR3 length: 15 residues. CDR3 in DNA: TGTGCCAGCAGCCTCACCCCCCAGGGGCGAGTTGGCTACACCTTC. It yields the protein CASSLTPQGRVGYTF. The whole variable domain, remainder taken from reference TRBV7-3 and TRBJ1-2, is GAGVSQTPSNKVTEKGKYVELRCDPISGHTALYWYRQSLGQGPEFLIYFQGTGAADDSGLPNDRFFAVRPEGSVSTLKIQRTERGDSAVYLCASSLTPQGRVGYTFGSGTRLTVV.

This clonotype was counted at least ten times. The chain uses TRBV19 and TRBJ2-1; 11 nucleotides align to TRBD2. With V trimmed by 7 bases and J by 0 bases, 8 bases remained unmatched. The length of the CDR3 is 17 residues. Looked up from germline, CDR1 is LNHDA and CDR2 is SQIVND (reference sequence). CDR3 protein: CASTRTSGRSSYNEQFF. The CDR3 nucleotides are TGTGCCAGTACCCGGACTAGCGGGCGAAGCTCCTACAATGAGCAGTTCTTC.

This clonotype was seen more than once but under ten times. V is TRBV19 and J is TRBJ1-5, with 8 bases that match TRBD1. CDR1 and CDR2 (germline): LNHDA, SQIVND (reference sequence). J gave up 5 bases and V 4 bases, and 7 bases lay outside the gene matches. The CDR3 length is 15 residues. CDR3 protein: CASSNKDRVYQPQHF. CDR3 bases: TGTGCCAGTAGTAATAAGGACAGGGTGTATCAGCCCCAGCATTTT.